The 12 T cell receptor beta chains presented below share a single source sample, sequenced in a study of blood T cell repertoires in COVID-19. Clones were read by immunoSEQ multiplex PCR, and TCRdb kept only the in-frame ones, dropping some. This sample has 65,000 to 70,000 clones; around 81% occur once, and the top ten carry about 4.3%. Sequencing was done on a sample of peripheral blood. These receptor sequences come from a woman aged 55-70 years with acute or convalescent COVID-19.

This chain joins TRBV7-6 and TRBJ2-7; tentative D call: TRBD1 (5 bases). Deletions cut 2 bases from V and 6 bases from J, with 11 bases between. CDR1 is SGHVS, CDR2 FNYEAQ, per germline. The CDR3 spans 13 residues. The CDR3 coding sequence is TGTGCCAGCAGCTTAAGTCAGGGCTTCGAGCAGTACTTC. Protein product: CASSLSQGFEQYF.

This chain links TRBV7-2 with TRBJ1-5; maybe TRBD1 (6 bases). CDR1 and CDR2 from the germline V gene are SGHTA and FQGNSA. The ends were cut back, 5 bases at V and 10 bases at J, with 27 bases in the middle. CDR3 length: 17 amino acids. For the CDR3, the DNA is TGTGCCAGCAGCCCCCGAGGAGGGGGGGCCATTTCCGTACCCCAGCATTTT. This sequence encodes CASSPRGGGAISVPQHF.

This clone was seen a handful of times. The chain is built from TRBV5-6 and TRBJ1-1, with 7 positions matching TRBD1. V lost 1 base to trimming and J lost 1 base; unmatched junction nucleotides: 13. Germline CDR1 SGHDT, CDR2 YYEEEE. The CDR3 loop spans 18 amino acids. The CDR3 sequence is CASSLLGGTAVGNTEAFF. In DNA, the CDR3 is TGTGCCAGCAGCTTGTTAGGTGGGACAGCGGTGGGGAACACTGAAGCTTTCTTT.

V and J are TRBV5-4 and TRBJ2-4, with TRBD1 matching over 11 bases. The trim removed 4 bases at V and 6 bases at J, leaving 12 bases unmatched. The CDR3 totals 17 residues. Germline V gene data show CDR1 as SGHNT and CDR2 as YYREEE (reference sequence). CDR3 sequence reads: CASSPGTGGRFGNIQYF. CDR3 nucleotides: TGTGCCAGCAGCCCCGGGACAGGGGGGCGATTTGGAAACATTCAGTACTTC.

This chain connects TRBV6-1 to TRBJ1-5; 7 bases match TRBD1. Germline CDR1 MNHNS, CDR2 SASEGT. The J segment lost 1 base and the V segment lost 2 bases, leaving 8 bases of the junction unmatched. The CDR3 length is 17 residues. The CDR3 DNA reads as TGTGCCAGCAGTGAAAGGGGTCTACAGGGGAGCAATCAGCCCCAGCATTTT. Residues: CASSERGLQGSNQPQHF.

The chain combines TRBV11-3 with TRBJ2-3, with 7 bases lining up with TRBD1. This CDR3 spans 16 amino acids. Germline V gene data show CDR1 as SGHNT and CDR2 as YENEEA. J lost 5 bases, V lost 1 base, and 9 bases had no gene match. In nucleotides, the CDR3 is TGTGCCAGCAGCTTAGGTTCGAGGGGGCTGAAAGATACGCAGTATTTT. As protein: CASSLGSRGLKDTQYF.

This CDR3 reads CASSQGGLAAGEQFF. CDR3 sequence (DNA): TGTGCCAGCAGCCAGGGAGGACTAGCGGCAGGCGAGCAGTTCTTC. The chain employs TRBV3-1 (or the pseudogene TRBV3-2) and TRBJ2-1; the match to TRBD2 covers 10 bases. Germline V gene sequence: CDR1 LGHDT, CDR2 YNNKEL (reference sequence). The CDR3 length is 15 residues. Unmatched junction bases numbered 9, after V lost 3 bases and J lost 10 bases.

The gene calls are TRBV29-1 and TRBJ1-3, with 7 positions matching TRBD1. The germline CDR1 and CDR2 sequences are SQVTM and ANQGSEA. V lost 3 bases, J lost 2 bases, and 4 bases stayed unmatched. CDR3 length: 14 residues. The CDR3 DNA reads TGCAGCGTTGAGCAGGGGGGCCCTGGAAACACCATATATTTT. Translating gives CSVEQGGPGNTIYF.

This rearrangement joins TRBV6-6 to TRBJ1-2; D remains ambiguous. Germline assignment: CDR1 MNHNY and CDR2 SVGAGI (reference sequence). V gave up 5 bases and J gave up 3 bases, with 7 bases separating them. The CDR3 length is 12 residues. The CDR3 loop reads CASSSPDYGYTF. The CDR3 DNA reads as TGTGCCAGCAGTAGCCCCGACTATGGCTACACCTTC.

V usage is TRBV6-5 and J usage is TRBJ1-2; possibly TRBD1 for D (6 bases). The V end was cut by 4 bases, the J end by 4 bases, with 16 bases between. This CDR3 has 15 amino acids. From germline, CDR1 is MNHEY and CDR2 SVGAGI. The CDR3 loop is CASSSPGGLGYGYTF. CDR3 bases: TGTGCCAGCAGTTCCCCCGGGGGGCTGGGCTATGGCTACACCTTC.

This clone came up a few times. The rearrangement joins TRBV5-1 to TRBJ1-5; 10 nucleotides agree with TRBD1. Germline V gene data show CDR1 as SGHRS and CDR2 as YFSETQ. This CDR3 is built from 14 residues. V lost 5 bases to trimming and J lost 11 bases; unmatched junction nucleotides: 10. The CDR3 protein is CASSQDGQGGTQHF. The CDR3 coding sequence is TGCGCCAGCAGTCAAGACGGACAGGGGGGTACCCAGCATTTT.

This chain joins TRBV5-1 and TRBJ2-7; the match to TRBD2 covers 11 bases. J gave up 0 bases and V 2 bases, and 1 base lay outside the gene matches. Germline CDR1 SGHRS, CDR2 YFSETQ. The CDR3 spans 15 residues. CDR3 amino acids: CASSLLAGASYEQYF. The CDR3 region has the DNA TGCGCCAGCAGCTTACTAGCGGGGGCCTCCTACGAGCAGTACTTC.